This T cell receptor beta chain was sequenced in a study of T-cell memory formation after mild COVID-19. 5'RACE primed at constant segments yielded TCR alpha and TCR beta cDNA libraries bearing sample barcodes and UMIs. TCRdb re-called the 5' RACE reads through MiXCR, storing one row per CDR3 protein. Among fewer than 700,000 distinct CDR3 sequences, about 20% were seen once, and the ten largest hold about 8.7%. Findings and limits, study-wide: Clones contracting across day 15 to 85 had a balanced CD4/CD8 profile; later expanding clones leaned CD4+. Shrinking CD4+ clones resided mostly in CM and EM, and CD8+ ones in EMRA. Whether day 37 second-wave clones are SARS-CoV-2-specific was not confirmed.

Note on this clonotype: What it binds is not known.

The CDR3 loop spans 15 amino acids. Germline CDR1 reads SGDLS; CDR2 reads YYNGEE. V lost 7 bases and J 0 bases, leaving 11 bases between the germline ends. The sequenced material came from PBMCs or a T cell subset sorted from them (not recorded which). The sequence derives from an adult woman who had mild COVID-19 (a few samples of this study predate the infection). Cell type and time point are not known. J is TRBJ2-6 and V is TRBV9; D is undetermined. The DNA of the CDR3 is TGTGCCAGCTCGTCCGCAAACTCTGGGGCCAACGTCCTGACTTTC. Protein product: CASSSANSGANVLTF.